The clone carrying this T cell receptor beta chain was seen only a few times. Its matching antigen is unknown. These data are taken from a study of OX40 agonist ivuxolimab in advanced cancers. Study-level findings and limits: CD4+ and CD8+ blood T cells expanded clonally by week 6 at 0.1 to 3.0 mg/kg. Relatively little clonal expansion, among the lowest observed, appeared in partial responders at 0.1-3.0 mg/kg.

It was autoimmune disease history or systemic immunosuppression that excluded patients. Assay used: immunoSEQ multiplex PCR; TCRdb lists only in-frame clones, some missing. Of some 64,000 clones in the sample, about nine tenths were seen once. The source is an adult with an advanced solid tumor such as melanoma, head and neck, liver or kidney cancer. Material: CD4+ or CD8+ T cells sorted from blood, obtained in a trial of the OX40 agonist ivuxolimab.

This CDR3 reads CSVEDRGGELFF. In nucleotides, the CDR3 is TGCAGCGTTGAAGATCGGGGCGGGGAGCTGTTTTTT. The chain has TRBV29-1 and TRBJ2-2; the D gene is possibly TRBD2 (5 bases). The CDR3 is 12 residues long. V lost 0 bases and J 7 bases, leaving 6 bases between the germline ends. Germline CDR1 reads SQVTM; CDR2 reads ANQGSEA.